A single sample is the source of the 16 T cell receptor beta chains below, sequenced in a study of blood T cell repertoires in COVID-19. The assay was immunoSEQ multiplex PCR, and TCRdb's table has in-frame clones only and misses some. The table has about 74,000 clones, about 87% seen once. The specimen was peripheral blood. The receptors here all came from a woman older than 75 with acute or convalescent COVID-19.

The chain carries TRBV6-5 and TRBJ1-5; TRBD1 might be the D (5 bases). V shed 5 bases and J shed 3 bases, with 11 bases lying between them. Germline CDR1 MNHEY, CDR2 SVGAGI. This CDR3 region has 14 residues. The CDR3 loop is CASSRQGNNQPQHF. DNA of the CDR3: TGTGCCAGCAGTCGGCAGGGTAACAATCAGCCCCAGCATTTT.

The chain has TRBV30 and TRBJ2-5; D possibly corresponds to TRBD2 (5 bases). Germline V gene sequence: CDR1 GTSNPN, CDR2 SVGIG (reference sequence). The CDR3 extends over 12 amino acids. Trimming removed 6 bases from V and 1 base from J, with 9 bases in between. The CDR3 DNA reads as TGTGCCTGCCAACGGGGCCAAGAGACCCAGTACTTC. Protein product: CACQRGQETQYF.

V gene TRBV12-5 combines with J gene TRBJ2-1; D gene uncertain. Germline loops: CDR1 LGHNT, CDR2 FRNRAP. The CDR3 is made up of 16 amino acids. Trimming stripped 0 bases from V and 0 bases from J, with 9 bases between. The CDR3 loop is CASGLVPPSSYNEQFF. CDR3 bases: TGTGCTAGTGGTTTGGTACCCCCGAGCTCCTACAATGAGCAGTTCTTC.

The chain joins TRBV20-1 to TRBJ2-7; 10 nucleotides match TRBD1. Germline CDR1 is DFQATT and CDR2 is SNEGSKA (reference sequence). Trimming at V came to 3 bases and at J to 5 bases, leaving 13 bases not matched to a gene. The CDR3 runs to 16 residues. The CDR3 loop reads CSASEYRDRGVDEQYF. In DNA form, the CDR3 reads TGCAGTGCTAGTGAGTACCGGGACAGGGGCGTCGACGAGCAGTACTTC.

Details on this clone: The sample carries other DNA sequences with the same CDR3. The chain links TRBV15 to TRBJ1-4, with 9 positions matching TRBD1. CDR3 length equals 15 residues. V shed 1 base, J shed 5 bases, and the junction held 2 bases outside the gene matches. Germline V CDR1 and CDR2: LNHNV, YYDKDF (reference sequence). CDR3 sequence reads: CATSRAGTGNEKLFF. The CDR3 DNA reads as TGTGCCACCAGCAGAGCCGGGACAGGGAATGAAAAACTGTTTTTT.

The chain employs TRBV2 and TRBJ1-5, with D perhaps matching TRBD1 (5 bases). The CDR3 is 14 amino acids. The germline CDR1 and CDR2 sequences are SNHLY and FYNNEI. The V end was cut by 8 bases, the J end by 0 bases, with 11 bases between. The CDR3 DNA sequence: TGTGCCAGCCAAACAGGAAATAGCAATCAGCCCCAGCATTTT. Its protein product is CASQTGNSNQPQHF.

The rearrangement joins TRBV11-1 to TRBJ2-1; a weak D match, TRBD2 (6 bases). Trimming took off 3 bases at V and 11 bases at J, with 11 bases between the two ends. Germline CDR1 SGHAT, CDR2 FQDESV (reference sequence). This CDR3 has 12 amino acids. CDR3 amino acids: CASSFQRVKQFF. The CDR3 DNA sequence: TGTGCCAGCAGCTTTCAGCGGGTCAAGCAGTTCTTC.

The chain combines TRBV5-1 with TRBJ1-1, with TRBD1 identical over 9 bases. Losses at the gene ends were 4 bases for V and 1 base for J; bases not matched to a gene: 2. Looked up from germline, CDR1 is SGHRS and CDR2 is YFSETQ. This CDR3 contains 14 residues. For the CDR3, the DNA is TGCGCCAGCAGCCAGACAGGGGGGAACACTGAAGCTTTCTTT. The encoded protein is CASSQTGGNTEAFF.

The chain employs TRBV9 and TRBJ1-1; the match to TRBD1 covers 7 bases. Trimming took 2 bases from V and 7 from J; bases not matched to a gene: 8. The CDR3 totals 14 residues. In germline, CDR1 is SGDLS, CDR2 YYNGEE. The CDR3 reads CASSVGPGQSEAFF. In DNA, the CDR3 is TGTGCCAGCAGCGTCGGCCCGGGACAGAGTGAAGCTTTCTTT.

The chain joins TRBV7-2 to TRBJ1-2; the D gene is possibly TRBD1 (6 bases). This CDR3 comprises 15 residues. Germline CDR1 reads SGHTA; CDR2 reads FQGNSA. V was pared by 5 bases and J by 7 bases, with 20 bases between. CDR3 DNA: TGTGCCAGCAGCCAACGGACAGCCGCCACCGGTGGCTACACCTTC. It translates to CASSQRTAATGGYTF.

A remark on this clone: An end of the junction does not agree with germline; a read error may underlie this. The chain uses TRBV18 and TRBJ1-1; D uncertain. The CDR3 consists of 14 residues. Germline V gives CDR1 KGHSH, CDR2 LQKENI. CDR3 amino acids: CASLPSRVNTEAFF. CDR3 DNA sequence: TGTGCCAGCTTACCAAGTCGGGTGAACACTGAAGCTTTCTTT. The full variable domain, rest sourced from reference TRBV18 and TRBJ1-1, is NAGVMQNPRHLVRRRGQEARLRCSPMKGHSHVYWYRQLPEEGLKFMVYLQKENIIDESGMPKERFSAEFPKEGPSILRIQQVVRGDSAAYFCASLPSRVNTEAFFGQGTRLTVV.

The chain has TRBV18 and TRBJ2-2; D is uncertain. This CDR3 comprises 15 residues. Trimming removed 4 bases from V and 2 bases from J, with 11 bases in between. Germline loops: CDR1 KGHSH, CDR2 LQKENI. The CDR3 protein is CASSLSGSNTGELFF. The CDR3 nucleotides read TGTGCCAGCTCACTATCCGGTTCCAACACCGGGGAGCTGTTTTTT.

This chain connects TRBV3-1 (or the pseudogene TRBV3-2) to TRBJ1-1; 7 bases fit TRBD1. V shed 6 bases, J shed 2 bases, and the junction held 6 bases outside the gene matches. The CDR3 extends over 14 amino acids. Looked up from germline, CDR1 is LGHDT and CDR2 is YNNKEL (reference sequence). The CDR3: CASSQRQGNTEAFF. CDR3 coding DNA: TGTGCCAGCAGTCAAAGACAGGGAAACACTGAAGCTTTCTTT.

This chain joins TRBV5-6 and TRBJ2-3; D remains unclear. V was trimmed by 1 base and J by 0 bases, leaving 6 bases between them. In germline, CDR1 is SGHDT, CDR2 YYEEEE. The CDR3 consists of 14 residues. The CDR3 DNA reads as TGTGCCAGCAGCTTGTCAGGAAGCACAGATACGCAGTATTTT. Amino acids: CASSLSGSTDTQYF.

Here the CDR3 DNA reads TGTGCCTGGGGGACTAGCGGGAACCTAGCCAAAAACATTCAGTACTTC. Translating it yields CAWGTSGNLAKNIQYF. The chain combines TRBV30 with TRBJ2-4; 13 bases map to TRBD2. The CDR3 runs to 16 residues. Trimming took 5 bases from V and 0 from J; bases not matched to a gene: 4. The germline CDR1 and CDR2 sequences are GTSNPN and SVGIG (reference sequence).

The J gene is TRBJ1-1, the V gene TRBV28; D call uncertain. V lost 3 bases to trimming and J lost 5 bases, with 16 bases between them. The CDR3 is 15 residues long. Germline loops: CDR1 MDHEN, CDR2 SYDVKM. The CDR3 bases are TGTGCCAGCAGTTTCTCGCAGAGGTTTGGGACTGAAGCTTTCTTT. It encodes CASSFSQRFGTEAFF. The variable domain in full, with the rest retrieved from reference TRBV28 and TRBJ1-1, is DVKVTQSSRYLVKRTGEKVFLECVQDMDHENMFWYRQDPGLGLRLIYFSYDVKMKEKGDIPEGYSVSREKKERFSLILESASTNQTSMYLCASSFSQRFGTEAFFGQGTRLTVV.